This T cell receptor beta chain emerged from a study of cytomegalovirus exposure and HLA in healthy donors. Primers included in the PCR were 60 Vbeta and 13 Jbeta primers. Profiled with immunoSEQ multiplex PCR; TCRdb holds only in-frame clones, not every one. This sample has some 120,000 clones, with 81% found just once. On this clone itself: Its target is not known.

Trimming shortened V by 0 bases and J by 1 base, and 6 bases separated the two germline ends. CDR3 size: 14 residues. CDR1 MNHEY and CDR2 SVGAGI come from the germline V gene. Study conclusions and caveats: The authors enumerated under 200 TCR beta chains as linked to cytomegalovirus.

The sequenced sample consisted of PBMCs. The rearrangement joins TRBV6-5 to TRBJ1-1; D remains ambiguous. This TCR came from a man aged 18 to 30 in good health and CMV-seronegative. The CDR3 loop reads CASSYSRQNTEAFF. The DNA of the CDR3 is TGTGCCAGCAGTTACTCCCGACAGAACACTGAAGCTTTCTTT.